This T cell receptor (beta chain) was sequenced during a study of blood T cell repertoires in COVID-19. Profiled with immunoSEQ multiplex PCR; TCRdb holds only in-frame clones, not every one. Altogether approximately 310,000 clones are present, roughly 85% being singletons, with the ten largest covering roughly 2.2%. Those enrolled, adults aged about 18 to 89 years, came from around 24 US areas. The study assigned cohorts using participant-reported clinical history. Each recovered donor of Cohort 3 presented with two negative PCRs, clearance, or symptom resolution. This CDR3 region has 13 residues. Losses at the gene ends were 5 bases for V and 3 bases for J; bases not matched to a gene: 6. CDR1 is GTSNPN and CDR2 is SVGIG in the germline V gene (reference sequence).

This receptor was taken from a man aged 30 to 45 who had recovered from COVID-19. Specimen: PBMCs or T cells enriched from blood (not recorded which). The rearrangement uses TRBV30 and TRBJ1-2; 7 nucleotides align to TRBD1. DNA for the CDR3: TGTGCCTGGGGGACCCAGGGGGACTATGGCTACACCTTC. Residues: CAWGTQGDYGYTF. The full variable domain, with the rest looked up from reference TRBV30 and TRBJ1-2, is SQTIHQWPATLVQPVGSPLSLECTVEGTSNPNLYWYRQAAGRGLQLLFYSVGIGQISSEVPQNLSASRPQDRQFILSSKKLLLSDSGFYLCAWGTQGDYGYTFGSGTRLTVV.